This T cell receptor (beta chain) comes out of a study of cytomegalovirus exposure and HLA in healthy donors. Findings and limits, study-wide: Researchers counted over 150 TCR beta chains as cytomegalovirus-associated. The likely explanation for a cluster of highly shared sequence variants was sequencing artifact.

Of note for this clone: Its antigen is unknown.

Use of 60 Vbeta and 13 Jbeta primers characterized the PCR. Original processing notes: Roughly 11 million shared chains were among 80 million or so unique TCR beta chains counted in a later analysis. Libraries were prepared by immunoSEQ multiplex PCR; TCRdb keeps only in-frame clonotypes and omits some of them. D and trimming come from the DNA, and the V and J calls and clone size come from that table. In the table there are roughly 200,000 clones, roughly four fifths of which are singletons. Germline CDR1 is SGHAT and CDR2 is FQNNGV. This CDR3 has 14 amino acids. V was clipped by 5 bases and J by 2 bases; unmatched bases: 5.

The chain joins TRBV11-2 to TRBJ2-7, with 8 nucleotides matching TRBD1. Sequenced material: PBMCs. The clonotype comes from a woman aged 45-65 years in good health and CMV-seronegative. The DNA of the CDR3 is TGTGCCAGCAGCCAGACACAGGGGGCCTACGAGCAGTACTTC. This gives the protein CASSQTQGAYEQYF.